This is a list of T cell receptor beta chains from one sample in a study of beta chain features in type 1 diabetes. Profiled with immunoSEQ multiplex PCR; TCRdb holds only in-frame clones, not every one. The table has 250,000 to 400,000 clones, about 14% seen once. Sequencing used central memory CD4+ T cells from blood. These receptors originate from a young man in good health. Both conserved end residues are part of each CDR3. D genes are given only for firm matches. Clone size, where shown, is once, few, many, or a class for clones that have expanded.

v_call,j_call,clone_size,d_call,cdr3_aa
TRBV6-1,TRBJ2-1,many,TRBD2,CASRASGTYNEQFF
TRBV14,TRBJ2-1,-,-,CASSRDSYNEQFF
TRBV27,TRBJ2-1,many,TRBD2,CASKDRVGLAGNNEQFF
TRBV15,TRBJ2-4,many,-,CATSRELVHGAIQYF
TRBV7-8,TRBJ2-7,few,TRBD2,CASSFSSGGASEQYF
TRBV7-9,TRBJ1-2,few,-,CASSFNREGYTF
TRBV6-5,TRBJ2-3,few,-,CASSESADTQYF
TRBV20-1,TRBJ2-2,-,-,CSAWTDGELFF
TRBV4-3,TRBJ2-5,-,-,CASSQESGGQETQYF
TRBV19,TRBJ2-6,few,-,CASIESARPPSGANVLTF
TRBV10-3,TRBJ2-3,few,-,CAINNGDTQYF
TRBV18,TRBJ1-6,few,TRBD1,CASSSDRAGHSPLHF
TRBV7-3,TRBJ2-2,-,-,CASSLYGNTGELFF
TRBV4-3,TRBJ2-5,-,-,CASSQAPGRSQETQYF
TRBV7-2,TRBJ1-1,-,-,CASSLSLLNTEAFF
TRBV5-4,TRBJ1-3,few,-,CASSSYSDGNTIYF
TRBV11-3,TRBJ2-1,-,-,CAGSTGQPGNEQFF
TRBV30,TRBJ2-1,few,-,CAWSGGTWGMSFFF
TRBV2,TRBJ2-1,-,TRBD2,CASSLGTSGHEQFF
TRBV27,TRBJ2-5,many,TRBD1,CASRRGQGLSQETQYF
TRBV11-3,TRBJ2-5,few,TRBD2,CASSPPGRQETQYF
TRBV30,TRBJ1-2,-,-,CAWSAFRGGYGYTF
TRBV7-2,TRBJ1-6,few,TRBD1,CASRGQGGNSPLHF
TRBV5-4,TRBJ2-7,-,TRBD1,CASSYGQARYEQYF
TRBV18,TRBJ2-5,-,-,CASSPSGAKTQYF